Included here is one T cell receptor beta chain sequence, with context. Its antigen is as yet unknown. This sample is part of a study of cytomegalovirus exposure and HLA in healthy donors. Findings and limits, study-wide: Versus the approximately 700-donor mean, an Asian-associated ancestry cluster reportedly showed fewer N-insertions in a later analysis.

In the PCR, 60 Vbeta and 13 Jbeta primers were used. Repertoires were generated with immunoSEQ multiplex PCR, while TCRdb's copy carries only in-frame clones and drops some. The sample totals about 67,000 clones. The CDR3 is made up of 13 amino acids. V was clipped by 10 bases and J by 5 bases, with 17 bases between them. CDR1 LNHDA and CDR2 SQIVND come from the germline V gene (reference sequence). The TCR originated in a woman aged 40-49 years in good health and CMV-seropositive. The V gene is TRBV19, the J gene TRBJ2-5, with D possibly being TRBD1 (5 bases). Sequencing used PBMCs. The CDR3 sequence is CATRTRVDETQYF. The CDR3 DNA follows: TGTGCCACACGGACCAGGGTGGATGAGACCCAGTACTTC.